This T cell receptor beta chain appears in the sequencing data of a study of blood T cell repertoires in COVID-19. Study-level information: The origin of the acute and convalescent COVID-19 samples was the United States, Italy and Spain. T cells, B-cell-depleted T cells, or PBMCs provided the cDNA or gDNA that served as material.

Authors' data handling: Amplification from reference gene primers served as the basis for estimated nucleated cell counts. TCRdb's table, derived via immunoSEQ multiplex PCR, lists solely in-frame clones and lacks some. D and trimming were read from the DNA, whereas the V and J calls and clone size are those reported in that table. The repertoire holds over 120,000 clones, with around 90% as singletons. The CDR3 loop spans 17 amino acids. CDR1 is MNHEY and CDR2 is SMNVEV in the germline V gene (reference sequence). J gave up 0 bases and V 6 bases, and 11 bases lay outside the gene matches. The specimen sequenced was peripheral blood. The receptor comes from a woman aged 45 to 65 with acute or convalescent COVID-19. The chain has TRBV27 and TRBJ2-3, with 8 bases that match TRBD2. The CDR3 loop is CASRETSGIPSTDTQYF. CDR3 coding DNA: TGTGCCAGCAGGGAAACTAGCGGTATCCCTAGCACAGATACGCAGTATTTT.